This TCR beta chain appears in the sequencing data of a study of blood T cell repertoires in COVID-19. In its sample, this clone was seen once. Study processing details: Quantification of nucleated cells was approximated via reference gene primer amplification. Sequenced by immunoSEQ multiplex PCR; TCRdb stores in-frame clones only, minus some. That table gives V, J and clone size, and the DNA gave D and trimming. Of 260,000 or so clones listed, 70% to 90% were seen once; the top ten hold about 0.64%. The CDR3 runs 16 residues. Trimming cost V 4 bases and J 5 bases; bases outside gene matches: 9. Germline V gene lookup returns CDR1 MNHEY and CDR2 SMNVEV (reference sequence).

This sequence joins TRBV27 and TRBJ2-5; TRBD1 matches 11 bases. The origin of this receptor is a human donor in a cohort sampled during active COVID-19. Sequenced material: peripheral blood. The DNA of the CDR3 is TGTGCCAGCAGTTCCGGACAGGGGGCTTTTAGGGAGACCCAGTACTTC. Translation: CASSSGQGAFRETQYF.